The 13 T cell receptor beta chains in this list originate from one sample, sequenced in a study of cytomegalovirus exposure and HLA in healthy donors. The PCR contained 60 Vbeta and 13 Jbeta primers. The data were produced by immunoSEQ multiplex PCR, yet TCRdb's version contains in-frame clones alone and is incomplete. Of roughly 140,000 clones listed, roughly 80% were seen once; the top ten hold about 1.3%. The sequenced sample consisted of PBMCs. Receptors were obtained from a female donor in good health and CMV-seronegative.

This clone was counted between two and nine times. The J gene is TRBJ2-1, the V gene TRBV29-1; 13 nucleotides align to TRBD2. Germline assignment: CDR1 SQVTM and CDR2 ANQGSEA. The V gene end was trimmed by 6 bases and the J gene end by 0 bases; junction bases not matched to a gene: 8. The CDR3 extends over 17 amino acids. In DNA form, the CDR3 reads TGCAGCGTGGACGGGACTAGCGGGGCGCTCTCCTACAATGAGCAGTTCTTC. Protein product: CSVDGTSGALSYNEQFF.

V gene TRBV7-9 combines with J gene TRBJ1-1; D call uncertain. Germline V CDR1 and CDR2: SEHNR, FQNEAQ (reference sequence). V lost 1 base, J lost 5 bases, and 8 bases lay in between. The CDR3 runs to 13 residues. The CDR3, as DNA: TGTGCCAGCAGCTTAGTTGCGGGGACTGAAGCTTTCTTT. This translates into CASSLVAGTEAFF.

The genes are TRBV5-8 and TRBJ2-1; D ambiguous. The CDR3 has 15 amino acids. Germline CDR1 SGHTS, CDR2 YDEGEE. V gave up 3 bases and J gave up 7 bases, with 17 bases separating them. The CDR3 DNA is TGTGCCAGCAGCTCCGCTCCCGGGTTCGTTAATGAGCAGTTCTTC. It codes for CASSSAPGFVNEQFF.

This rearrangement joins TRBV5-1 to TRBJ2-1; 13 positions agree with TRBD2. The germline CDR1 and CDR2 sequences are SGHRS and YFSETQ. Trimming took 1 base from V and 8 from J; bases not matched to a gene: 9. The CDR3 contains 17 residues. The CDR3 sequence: CASSLSLLAGGSDEQFF. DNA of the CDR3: TGCGCCAGCAGCTTGTCGTTACTAGCGGGAGGGTCGGATGAGCAGTTCTTC.

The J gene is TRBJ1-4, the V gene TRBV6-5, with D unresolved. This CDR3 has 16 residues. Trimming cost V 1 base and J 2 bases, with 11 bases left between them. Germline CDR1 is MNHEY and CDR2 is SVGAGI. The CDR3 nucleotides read TGTGCCAGCAGTTACTTGGCTGGTGCCACTAATGAAAAACTGTTTTTT. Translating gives CASSYLAGATNEKLFF.

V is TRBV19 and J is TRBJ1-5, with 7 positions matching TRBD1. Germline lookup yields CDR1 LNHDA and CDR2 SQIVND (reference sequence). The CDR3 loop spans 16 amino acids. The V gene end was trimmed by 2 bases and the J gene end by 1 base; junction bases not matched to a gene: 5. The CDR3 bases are TGTGCCAGTAGTATACTGACAGGGAGGAGCAATCAGCCCCAGCATTTT. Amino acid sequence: CASSILTGRSNQPQHF.

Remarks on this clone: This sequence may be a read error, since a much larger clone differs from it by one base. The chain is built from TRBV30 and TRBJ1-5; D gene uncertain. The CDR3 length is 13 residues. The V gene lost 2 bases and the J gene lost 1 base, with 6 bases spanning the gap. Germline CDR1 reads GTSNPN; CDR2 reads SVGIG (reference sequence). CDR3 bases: TGTGCCTGGAGTCTGAGCAGCAATCAGCCCCAGCATTTT. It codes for CAWSLSSNQPQHF.

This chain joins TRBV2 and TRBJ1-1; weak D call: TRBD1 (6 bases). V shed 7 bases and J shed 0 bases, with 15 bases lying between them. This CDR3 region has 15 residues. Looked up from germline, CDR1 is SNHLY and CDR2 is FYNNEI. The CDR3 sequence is CASKRDIVLNTEAFF. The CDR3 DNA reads TGTGCCAGCAAAAGGGACATCGTTTTGAACACTGAAGCTTTCTTT.

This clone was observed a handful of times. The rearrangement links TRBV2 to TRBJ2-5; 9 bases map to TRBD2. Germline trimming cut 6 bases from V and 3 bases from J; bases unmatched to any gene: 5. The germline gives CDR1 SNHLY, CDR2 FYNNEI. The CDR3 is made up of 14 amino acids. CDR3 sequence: CASRGSGRKETQYF. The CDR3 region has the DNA TGTGCCAGCAGGGGTAGCGGGAGAAAAGAGACCCAGTACTTC.

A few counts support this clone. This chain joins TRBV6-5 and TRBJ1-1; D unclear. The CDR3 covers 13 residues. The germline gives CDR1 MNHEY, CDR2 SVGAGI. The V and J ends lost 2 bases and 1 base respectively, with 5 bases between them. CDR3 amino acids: CASSYTENTEAFF. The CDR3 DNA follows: TGTGCCAGCAGTTACACAGAGAACACTGAAGCTTTCTTT.

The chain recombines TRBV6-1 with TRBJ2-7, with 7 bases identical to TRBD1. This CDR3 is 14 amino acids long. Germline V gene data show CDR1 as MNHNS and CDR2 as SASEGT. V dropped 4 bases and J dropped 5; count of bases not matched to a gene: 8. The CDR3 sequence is CASSATDRVHEQYV. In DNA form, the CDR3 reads TGTGCCAGCAGTGCTACCGACAGGGTTCACGAGCAGTACGTC.

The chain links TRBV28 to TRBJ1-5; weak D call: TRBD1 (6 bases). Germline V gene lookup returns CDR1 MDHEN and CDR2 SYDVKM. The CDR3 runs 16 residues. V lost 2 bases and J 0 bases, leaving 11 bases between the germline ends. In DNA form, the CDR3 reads TGTGCCAGCAGTTTAGGGGGGGCCCTTAGCAATCAGCCCCAGCATTTT. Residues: CASSLGGALSNQPQHF.

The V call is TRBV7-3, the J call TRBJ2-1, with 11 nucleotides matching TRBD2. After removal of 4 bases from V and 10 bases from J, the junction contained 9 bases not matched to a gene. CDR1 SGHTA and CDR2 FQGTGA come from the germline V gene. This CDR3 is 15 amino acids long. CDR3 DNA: TGTGCCAGCAGCTCGCTAGCGGGAGGCCCCCAGGAGCAGTTCTTC. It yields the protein CASSSLAGGPQEQFF.